These T cell receptor beta chains were read from a single sample in a study of T cell responses to AZD1222 COVID-19 vaccine. Repertoires were generated with immunoSEQ multiplex PCR, while TCRdb's copy carries only in-frame clones and drops some. The sample holds about 150,000 clones, roughly 92% seen once. The source material was peripheral blood, sampled on day 0 of AZD1222 vaccination. These TCRs come from an adult in good health. Both conserved end residues are part of each CDR3. The D gene is left open where the match is weak. Clone size is shown for a subset of rows, as once, few, many or a class of expanded clone.

clone_size j_call cdr3_length v_call d_call cdr3_aa cdr3_nt
NA TRBJ2-1 16 TRBV27 TRBD2 CASSLGTSGSSDEQFF TGTGCCAGCAGTTTAGGTACTAGCGGGAGCTCCGATGAGCAGTTCTTC
NA TRBJ2-1 11 TRBV2 NA CASSEEASRFF TGTGCCAGCAGTGAAGAGGCTAGTAGGTTCTTC
NA TRBJ1-1 13 TRBV5-1 NA CASSLQSDTEAFF TGCGCCAGCAGCTTACAGTCGGACACTGAAGCTTTCTTT
NA TRBJ2-2 17 TRBV4-3 NA CASSPDRGLGGTGELFF TGCGCCAGCAGCCCAGACCGGGGGCTCGGCGGCACCGGGGAGCTGTTTTTT
NA TRBJ1-3 19 TRBV7-2 TRBD1 CASSLGQGSGALSGNTIYF TGTGCCAGCAGCCTAGGACAGGGGTCGGGCGCTCTCTCGGGAAACACCATATATTTT
NA TRBJ1-2 11 TRBV28 NA CASSQSGGYTF TGTGCCAGCAGTCAGTCGGGTGGCTACACCTTC
NA TRBJ1-2 14 TRBV6-1 NA CASSDRLLGYGYTF TGTGCCAGCAGTGACAGACTCCTTGGGTATGGCTACACCTTC
NA TRBJ2-1 14 TRBV7-7 NA CASSLGGSRDEQFF TGTGCCAGCAGCTTGGGCGGCTCTCGGGATGAGCAGTTCTTC
NA TRBJ1-2 15 TRBV28 TRBD1 CASELPQGAGYGYTF TGTGCCAGCGAACTCCCCCAGGGGGCTGGATATGGCTACACCTTC
NA TRBJ1-2 15 TRBV10-3 TRBD1 CAISATSTGGRGYTF TGTGCCATCAGTGCCACCTCGACAGGGGGCAGGGGCTACACCTTC
NA TRBJ1-4 15 TRBV11-1 NA CASTSSRGGSEKLFF TGTGCCAGCACCTCCTCGCGGGGCGGATCGGAAAAACTGTTTTTT
NA TRBJ2-3 18 TRBV7-8 TRBD2 CASSLSSRLAGGTDTQYF TGTGCCAGCAGCTTATCCTCACGACTAGCGGGGGGCACAGATACGCAGTATTTT
NA TRBJ1-4 16 TRBV5-6 NA CASTFSVLPTNEKLFF TGTGCCAGCACCTTTTCAGTCTTACCAACTAATGAAAAACTGTTTTTT
NA TRBJ2-5 16 TRBV29-1 TRBD2 CSVVREVAGLGETQYF TGCAGCGTTGTAAGGGAGGTAGCGGGGCTAGGAGAGACCCAGTACTTC
NA TRBJ2-3 14 TRBV28 NA CASSLPGSTDTQYF TGTGCCAGCAGTTTACCGGGGAGCACAGATACGCAGTATTTT
NA TRBJ2-2 16 TRBV21-1 NA CASSTRRTGMPGELFF TGTGCCAGCAGCACGAGAAGGACAGGGATGCCCGGGGAGCTGTTTTTT
once TRBJ2-2 15 TRBV9 TRBD2 CASSPGGGGAGELFF TGTGCCAGCAGCCCTGGCGGGGGAGGAGCCGGGGAGCTGTTTTTT
NA TRBJ1-4 12 TRBV6-6 NA CASSLGVEKLFF TGTGCCAGCAGTTTGGGTGTTGAAAAACTGTTTTTT
NA TRBJ2-1 18 TRBV27 TRBD2 CASSFGLAGGPGYNEQFF TGTGCCAGCAGTTTTGGACTAGCGGGGGGGCCCGGCTACAATGAGCAGTTCTTC
few TRBJ1-6 17 TRBV11-2 NA CASSLMGQSSYNSPLHF TGTGCCAGCAGCTTAATGGGGCAAAGCTCCTATAATTCACCCCTCCACTTT
NA TRBJ2-2 19 TRBV4-1 TRBD2 CASSQGQRGLAESTGELFF TGCGCCAGCAGCCAAGGCCAAAGAGGACTAGCGGAAAGCACCGGGGAGCTGTTTTTT
once TRBJ1-5 16 TRBV27 NA CASSPRGVLIYQPQHF TGTGCCAGCAGTCCGCGAGGGGTGTTGATCTATCAGCCCCAGCATTTT
NA TRBJ2-5 14 TRBV5-1 TRBD2 CASSPGLAEETQYF TGCGCCAGCAGCCCGGGACTAGCGGAAGAGACCCAGTACTTC
NA TRBJ2-3 16 TRBV7-9 TRBD1 CASSLAGTASTDTQYF TGTGCCAGCAGCTTAGCTGGGACAGCAAGCACAGATACGCAGTATTTT